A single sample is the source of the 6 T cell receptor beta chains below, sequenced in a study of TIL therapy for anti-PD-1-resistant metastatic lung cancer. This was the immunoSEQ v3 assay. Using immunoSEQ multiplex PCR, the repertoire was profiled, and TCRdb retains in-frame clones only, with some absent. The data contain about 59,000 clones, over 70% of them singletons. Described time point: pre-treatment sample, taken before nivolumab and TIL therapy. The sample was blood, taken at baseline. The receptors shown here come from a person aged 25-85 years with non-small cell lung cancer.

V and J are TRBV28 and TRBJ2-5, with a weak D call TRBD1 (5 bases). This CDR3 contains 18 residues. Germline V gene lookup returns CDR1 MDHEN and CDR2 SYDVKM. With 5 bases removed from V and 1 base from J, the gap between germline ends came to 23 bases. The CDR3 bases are TGTGCCAGCAGTCCCCACATCTCCGCGTACAGGATCCAAGAGACCCAGTACTTC. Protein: CASSPHISAYRIQETQYF.

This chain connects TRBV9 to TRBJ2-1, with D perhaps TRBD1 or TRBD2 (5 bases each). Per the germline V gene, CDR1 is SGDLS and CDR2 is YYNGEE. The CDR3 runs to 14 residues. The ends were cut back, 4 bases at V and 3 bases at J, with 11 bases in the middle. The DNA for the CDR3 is TGTGCCAGCAGCTTGACGGGGCACTACAATGAGCAGTTCTTC. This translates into CASSLTGHYNEQFF.

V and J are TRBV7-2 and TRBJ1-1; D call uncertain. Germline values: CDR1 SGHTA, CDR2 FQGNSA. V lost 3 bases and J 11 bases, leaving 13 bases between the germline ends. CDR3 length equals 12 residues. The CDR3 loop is CASSFLSADAFF. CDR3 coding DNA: TGTGCCAGCAGCTTCCTAAGCGCAGACGCTTTCTTT.

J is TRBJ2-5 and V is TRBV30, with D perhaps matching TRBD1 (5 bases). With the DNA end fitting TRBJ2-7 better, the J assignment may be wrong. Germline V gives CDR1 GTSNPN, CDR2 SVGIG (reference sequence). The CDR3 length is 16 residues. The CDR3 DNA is TGTGCCTGGAGTGTAGGCGACAGCACCTACCACTCCGAGCAGTACTTC. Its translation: CAWSVGDSTYHSEQYF.

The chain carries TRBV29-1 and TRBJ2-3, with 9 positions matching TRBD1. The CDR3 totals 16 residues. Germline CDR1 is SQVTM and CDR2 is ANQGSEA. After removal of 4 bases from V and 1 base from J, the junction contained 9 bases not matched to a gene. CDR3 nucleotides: TGCAGCGTTGTAAATCGACAGGGGGACCGCACAGATACGCAGTATTTT. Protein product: CSVVNRQGDRTDTQYF.

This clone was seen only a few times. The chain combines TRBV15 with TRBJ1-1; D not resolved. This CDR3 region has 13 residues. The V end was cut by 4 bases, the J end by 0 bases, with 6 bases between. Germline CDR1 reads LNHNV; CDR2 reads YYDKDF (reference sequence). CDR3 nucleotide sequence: TGTGCCACCAGCACAGACATGAACACTGAAGCTTTCTTT. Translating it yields CATSTDMNTEAFF.